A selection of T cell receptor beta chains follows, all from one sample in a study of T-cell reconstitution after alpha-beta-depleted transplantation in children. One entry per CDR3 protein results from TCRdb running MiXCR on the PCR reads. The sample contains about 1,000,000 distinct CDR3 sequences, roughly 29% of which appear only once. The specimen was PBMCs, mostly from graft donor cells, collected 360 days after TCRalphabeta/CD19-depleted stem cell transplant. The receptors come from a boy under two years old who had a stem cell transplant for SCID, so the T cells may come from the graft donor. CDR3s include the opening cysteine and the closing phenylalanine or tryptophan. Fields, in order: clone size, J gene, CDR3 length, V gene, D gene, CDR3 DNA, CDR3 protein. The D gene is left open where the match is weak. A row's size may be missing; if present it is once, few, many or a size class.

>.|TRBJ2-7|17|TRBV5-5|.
TGTGCCAGCAGCTTCTCCCCAGATCGGGACGGCCCCTACGAGCAGTACTTC
CASSFSPDRDGPYEQYF
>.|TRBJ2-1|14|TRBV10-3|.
TGTGCCATCAAGTGGGGGACTGGCCACAATGAGCAGTTCTTC
CAIKWGTGHNEQFF
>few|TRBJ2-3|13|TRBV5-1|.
TGCGCCAGCAGCGTGACAATCTCAGATACGCAGTATTTT
CASSVTISDTQYF
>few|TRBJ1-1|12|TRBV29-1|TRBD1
TGCAGCGCCAGGGGGTTGGACACTGAAGCTTTCTTT
CSARGLDTEAFF
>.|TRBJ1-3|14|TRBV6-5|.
TGTGCCAGCAGTTACTCGAGGTGGGGAAACACCATATATTTT
CASSYSRWGNTIYF
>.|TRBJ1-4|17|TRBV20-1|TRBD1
TGCAGTGCTAGAGATCCGCTTCAGGGGGCAACTAATGAAAAACTGTTTTTT
CSARDPLQGATNEKLFF
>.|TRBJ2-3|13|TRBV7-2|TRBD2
TGTGCCAGCAGCTTGCGGGGGATAGATACGCAGTATTTT
CASSLRGIDTQYF
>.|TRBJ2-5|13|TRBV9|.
TGTGCCAGCAGCGTAGATTTCAGAGAGACCCAGTACTTC
CASSVDFRETQYF
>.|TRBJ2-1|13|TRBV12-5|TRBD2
TGTGCTAGTGCACAGCGGGGTTGGGATGAGCAGTTCTTC
CASAQRGWDEQFF
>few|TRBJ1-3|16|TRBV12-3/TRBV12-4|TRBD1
TGTGCCAGCAGAACCGGGACAGGGTTATCAGCGAACACCATATATTTT
CASRTGTGLSANTIYF
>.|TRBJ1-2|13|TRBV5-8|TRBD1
TGTGCCAGCAGCCGGACAGGGTTCTATGGCTACACCTTC
CASSRTGFYGYTF
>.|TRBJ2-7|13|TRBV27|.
TGTGCCACTGCCAGCGGAGAGGGCCACGAGCAGTACTTC
CATASGEGHEQYF
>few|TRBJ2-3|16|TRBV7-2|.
TGTGCCAGCAGCTTAGCGCTCACAGGGTTCACAGATACGCAGTATTTT
CASSLALTGFTDTQYF
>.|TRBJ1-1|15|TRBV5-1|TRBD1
TGCGCCAGCAGCTCGCCTACAGGGGGCAACACTGAAGCTTTCTTT
CASSSPTGGNTEAFF
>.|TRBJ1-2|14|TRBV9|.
TGTGCCAGCAGCGTAGGGGGCAGCTACGATGGCTACACCTTC
CASSVGGSYDGYTF
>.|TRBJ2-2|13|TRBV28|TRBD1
TGTGCCAGCAGAACAGGGGGCACCGGGGAGCTGTTTTTT
CASRTGGTGELFF
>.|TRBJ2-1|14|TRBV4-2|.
TGTGCCAGCAGCCAGGGACACCTCTACAATGAGCAGTTCTTC
CASSQGHLYNEQFF
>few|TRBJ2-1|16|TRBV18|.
TGTGCCAGCTCACCACTTTATGCGGGACGAAAGGTTGAGCAGTTCTTC
CASSPLYAGRKVEQFF
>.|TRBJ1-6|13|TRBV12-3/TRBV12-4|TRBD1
TGTGCCAGCAGTGCGACAGGGGATTCACCCCTCCACTTT
CASSATGDSPLHF
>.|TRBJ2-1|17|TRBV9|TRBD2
TGTGCCAGCAGCGTAGGGACTAGCGGGGGGAGGTACAATGACCAGTTCTTC
CASSVGTSGGRYNDQFF